This TCR beta chain was retrieved from a study of CD8 T cells in Susac syndrome. The sample holds one count of this clonotype. The CDR3 runs to 13 residues. CDR1 and CDR2 (germline): GTSNPN, SVGIG (reference sequence). Between the trimmed V and J ends, which lost 4 bases and 1 base, there was a span of 10 bases. The RNA input was roughly 0.45 to 1 ug, and it was reverse transcribed with random hexamers. In TCRdb, the immunoSEQ multiplex PCR reads were re-called with MiXCR into one record per CDR3 protein. Of tens of thousands of distinct CDR3 sequences in the sample, about 96% were seen once. The TCR originated in a human donor with Susac syndrome. The chain combines TRBV30 with TRBJ1-1; D ambiguous. Sequencing was carried out using CD8+ T cells from PBMCs. The CDR3 sequence: CAWNALKNTEAFF. The CDR3 DNA sequence: TGTGCCTGGAATGCCCTTAAGAACACTGAAGCTTTCTTT.